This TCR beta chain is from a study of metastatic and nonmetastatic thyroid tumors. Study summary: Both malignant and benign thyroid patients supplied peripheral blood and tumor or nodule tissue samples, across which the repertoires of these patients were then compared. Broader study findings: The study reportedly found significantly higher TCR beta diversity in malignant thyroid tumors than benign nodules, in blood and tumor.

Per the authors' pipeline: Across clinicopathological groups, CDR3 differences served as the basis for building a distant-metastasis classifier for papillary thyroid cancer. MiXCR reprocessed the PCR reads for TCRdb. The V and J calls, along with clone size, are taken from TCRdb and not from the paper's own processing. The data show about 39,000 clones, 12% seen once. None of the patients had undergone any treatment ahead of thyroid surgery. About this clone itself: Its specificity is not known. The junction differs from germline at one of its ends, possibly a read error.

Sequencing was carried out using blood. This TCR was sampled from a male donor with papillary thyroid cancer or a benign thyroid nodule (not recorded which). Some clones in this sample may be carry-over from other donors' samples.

CDR3: CATRRVKDYEQYF. For the CDR3, the DNA is TGTGCCACCCGCAGAGTCAAAGATTACGAGCAGTACTTC. The chain combines TRBV15 with TRBJ2-7; D unclear. The CDR3 runs to 13 residues. The V gene's germline CDR1 is LNHNV and CDR2 YYDKDF (reference sequence). Full variable domain (missing parts from reference TRBV15 and TRBJ2-7): DAMVIQNPRYQVTQFGKPVTLSCSQTLNHNVMYWYQQKSSQAPKLLFHYYDKDFNNEADTPDNFQSRRPNTSFCFLDIRSPGLGDTAMYLCATRRVKDYEQYFGPGTRLTVT.